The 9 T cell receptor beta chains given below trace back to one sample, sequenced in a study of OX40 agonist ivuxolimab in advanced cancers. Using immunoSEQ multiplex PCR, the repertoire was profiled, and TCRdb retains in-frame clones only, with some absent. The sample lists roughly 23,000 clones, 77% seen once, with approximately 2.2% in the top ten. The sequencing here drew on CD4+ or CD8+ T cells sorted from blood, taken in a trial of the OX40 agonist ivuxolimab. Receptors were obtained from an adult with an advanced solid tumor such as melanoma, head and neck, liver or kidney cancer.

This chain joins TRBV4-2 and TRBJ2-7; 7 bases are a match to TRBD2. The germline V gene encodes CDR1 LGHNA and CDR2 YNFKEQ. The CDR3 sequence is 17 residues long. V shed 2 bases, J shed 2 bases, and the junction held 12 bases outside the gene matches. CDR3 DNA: TGTGCCAGCAGCCAATCCCCAATAGCGGGCCGGGCCTACGAGCAGTACTTC. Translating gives CASSQSPIAGRAYEQYF.

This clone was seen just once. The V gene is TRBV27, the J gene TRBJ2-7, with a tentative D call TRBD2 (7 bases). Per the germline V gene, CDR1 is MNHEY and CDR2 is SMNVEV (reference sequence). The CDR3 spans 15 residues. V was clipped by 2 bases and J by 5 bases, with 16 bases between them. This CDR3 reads CASSLRGGGFHEQYF. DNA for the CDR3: TGTGCCAGCAGTTTAAGGGGAGGGGGATTCCACGAGCAGTACTTC.

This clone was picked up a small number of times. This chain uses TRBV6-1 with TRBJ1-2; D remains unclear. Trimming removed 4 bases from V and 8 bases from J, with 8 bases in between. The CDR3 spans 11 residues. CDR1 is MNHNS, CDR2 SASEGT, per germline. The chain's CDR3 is CASSAGWGYTF. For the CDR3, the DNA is TGTGCCAGCAGTGCCGGATGGGGCTACACCTTC.

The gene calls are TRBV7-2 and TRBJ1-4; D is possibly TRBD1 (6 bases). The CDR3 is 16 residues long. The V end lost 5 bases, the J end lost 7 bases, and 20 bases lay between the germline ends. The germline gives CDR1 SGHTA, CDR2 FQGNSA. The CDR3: CASSMSGASRAEKLFF. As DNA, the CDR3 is TGTGCCAGCAGCATGTCAGGGGCCTCCCGTGCTGAAAAACTGTTTTTT.

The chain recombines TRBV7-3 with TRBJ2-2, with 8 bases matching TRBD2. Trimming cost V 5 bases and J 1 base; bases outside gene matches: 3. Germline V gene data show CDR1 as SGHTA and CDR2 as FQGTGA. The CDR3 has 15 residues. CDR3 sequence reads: CASSATSGNTGELFF. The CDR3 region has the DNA TGTGCCAGCAGCGCAACTAGCGGGAACACCGGGGAGCTGTTTTTT.

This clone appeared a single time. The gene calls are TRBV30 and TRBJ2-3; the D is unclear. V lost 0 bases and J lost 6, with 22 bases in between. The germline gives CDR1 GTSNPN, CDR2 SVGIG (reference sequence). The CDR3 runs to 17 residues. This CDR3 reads CAWSVHGLISIGDTQYF. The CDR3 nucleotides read TGTGCCTGGAGTGTACATGGCCTTATAAGCATAGGGGATACGCAGTATTTT.

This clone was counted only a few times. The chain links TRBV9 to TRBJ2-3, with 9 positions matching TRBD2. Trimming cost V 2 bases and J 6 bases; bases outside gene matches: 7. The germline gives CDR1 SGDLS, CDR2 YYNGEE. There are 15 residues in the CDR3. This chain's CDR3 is CASSVGSGSYDTQYF. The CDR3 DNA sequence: TGTGCCAGCAGCGTTGGTAGCGGGAGTTATGATACGCAGTATTTT. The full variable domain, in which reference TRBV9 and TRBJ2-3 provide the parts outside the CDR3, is DSGVTQTPKHLITATGQRVTLRCSPRSGDLSVYWYQQSLDQGLQFLIQYYNGEERAKGNILERFSAQQFPDLHSELNLSSLELGDSALYFCASSVGSGSYDTQYFGPGTRLTVL.

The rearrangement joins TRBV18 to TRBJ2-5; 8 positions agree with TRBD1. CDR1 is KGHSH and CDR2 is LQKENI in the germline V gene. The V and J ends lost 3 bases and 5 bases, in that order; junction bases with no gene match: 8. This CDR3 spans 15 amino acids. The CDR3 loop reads CASSPRQGAWETQYF. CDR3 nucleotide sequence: TGTGCCAGCTCACCCCGCCAGGGGGCTTGGGAGACCCAGTACTTC.

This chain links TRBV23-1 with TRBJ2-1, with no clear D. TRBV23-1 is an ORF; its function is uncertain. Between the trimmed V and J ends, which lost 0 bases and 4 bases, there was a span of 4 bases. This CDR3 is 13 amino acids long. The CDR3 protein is CASSQSMYNEQFF. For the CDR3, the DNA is TGCGCCAGCAGTCAATCGATGTACAATGAGCAGTTCTTC.